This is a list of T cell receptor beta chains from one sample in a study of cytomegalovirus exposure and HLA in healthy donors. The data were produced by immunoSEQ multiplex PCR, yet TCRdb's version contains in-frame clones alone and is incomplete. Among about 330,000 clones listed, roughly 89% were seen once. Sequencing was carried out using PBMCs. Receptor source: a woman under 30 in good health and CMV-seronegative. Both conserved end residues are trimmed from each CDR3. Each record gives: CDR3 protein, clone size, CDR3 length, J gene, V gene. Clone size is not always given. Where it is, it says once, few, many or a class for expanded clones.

ASSSGTYTGELF - 12 TRBJ2-2 TRBV6-6
ASSQAGSDEQY - 11 TRBJ2-7 TRBV4-1
ASSTSSGRADTQY - 13 TRBJ2-3 TRBV25-1
ASSSGQGREQY - 11 TRBJ2-7 TRBV5-1
ASSLMRGGDLNTEAF once 15 TRBJ1-1 TRBV18
ASSLAGDRVAYGYT - 14 TRBJ1-2 TRBV5-6
ASSPGTGGVRVTDTQY - 16 TRBJ2-3 TRBV27
ASSLAAGGELF - 11 TRBJ2-2 TRBV11-2
AARSRRGNQPQH - 12 TRBJ1-5 TRBV28
ASSGTSGSYEQY - 12 TRBJ2-7 TRBV9
ASSLTQGNEQF once 11 TRBJ2-1 TRBV11-3
ASSSLGSGPPYEQY - 14 TRBJ2-7 TRBV11-2
ASSLRGQSFMNTEAF - 15 TRBJ1-1 TRBV5-1
ASSQAISSETQY once 12 TRBJ2-5 TRBV4-1
AITGTSNTGELF once 12 TRBJ2-2 TRBV10-3
ASSRGGTAAAYEQY - 14 TRBJ2-7 TRBV27
SARQGDGYT few 9 TRBJ1-2 TRBV29-1
ASSEAFMPYNEQF - 13 TRBJ2-1 TRBV6-4
ASSPSSGSSYNEQF - 14 TRBJ2-1 TRBV27
ASQEQLVDEQY - 11 TRBJ2-7 TRBV6-1
ASRGEGRAPYGYT - 13 TRBJ1-2 TRBV5-8
ASSQGAGRAQH - 11 TRBJ1-5 TRBV2
ASSYEGRETGELF - 13 TRBJ2-2 TRBV6-5
ASSPLLGGFSTDTQY many 15 TRBJ2-3 TRBV5-8
ASSLQGALETQY few 12 TRBJ2-5 TRBV18
ASSFTGQGGGQY - 12 TRBJ2-7 TRBV5-1
ASSWAGNYGYT - 11 TRBJ1-2 TRBV5-6
SVEETRIGTEAF - 12 TRBJ1-1 TRBV29-1